This TCR beta chain appears in the sequencing data of a study of blood T cell repertoires in COVID-19. Study at large: Samples came from the United States, Italy and Spain, spanning acute and convalescent COVID-19. The analysed material was cDNA or gDNA that came from T cells, B-cell-depleted T cells, or PBMCs.

The protocol was immunoSEQ multiplex PCR, while the TCRdb copy is restricted to in-frame clones and leaves out a portion. The table has about 140,000 clones, over 80% seen once; the top ten hold around 1.4%. Germline V lookup: CDR1 SNHLY, CDR2 FYNNEI. With V trimmed by 6 bases and J by 6 bases, 6 bases remained unmatched. The CDR3 loop spans 13 amino acids. The gene calls are TRBV2 and TRBJ2-7; 9 bases agree with TRBD2. Sequencing input: peripheral blood. The receptor's source is a human donor in a cohort sampled during active COVID-19. The CDR3 sequence is CASRIAGVSEQYF. Here the CDR3 DNA reads TGTGCCAGCAGAATAGCGGGAGTGTCCGAGCAGTACTTC.